Sequencing of this T cell receptor (beta chain) was carried out in a study of shared clonotypes between healthy human individuals. Study background: Per donor, three plates held CD4 naive cells, three held CD4 memory, two held CD8 naive and one held CD8 memory. Study findings and constraints: Despite large depth, sorted-subset datasets appeared incompletely sequenced.

The CDR3 contains 15 residues. Trimming removed 2 bases from V and 1 base from J, with 10 bases in between. The V gene's germline CDR1 is MNHNY and CDR2 SVGAGI (reference sequence). The repertoire was sequenced with immunoSEQ multiplex PCR; TCRdb's copy has only in-frame clones and lacks some. This sample has 1.5 million to 1.9 million clones, with 95% to 99% found just once. Comments on this clone: Its antigen is as yet unknown.

The genes are TRBV6-6 and TRBJ2-3; D not certain. The source material was naive CD4+ T cells sorted from blood. Subset given: CD45RA+ positively selected. The origin of this receptor is a man aged 25-40 years in good health. The CDR3 nucleotides are TGTGCCAGCAGTTACATGGGTTTGGGCACAGATACGCAGTATTTT. Its translation: CASSYMGLGTDTQYF.